This T cell receptor (beta chain) was captured by sequencing in a study of blood T cell repertoires in COVID-19. Study details: The analysed material was cDNA or gDNA that came from T cells, B-cell-depleted T cells, or PBMCs.

This table comes from immunoSEQ multiplex PCR, and its TCRdb copy is limited to in-frame clones, with some not included. The sample records some 200,000 clones, about nine tenths being singletons. V lost 1 base and J 7 bases, leaving 19 bases between the germline ends. The CDR3 has 17 residues. Germline loops: CDR1 SGHVS, CDR2 FNYEAQ. Each recovered donor of Cohort 3 presented with two negative PCRs, clearance, or symptom resolution. J is TRBJ2-2 and V is TRBV7-6, with D perhaps TRBD1 (6 bases). This receptor was identified in a woman in her thirties who had recovered from COVID-19. Sequencing input: PBMCs or T cells enriched from blood (not recorded which). For the CDR3, the DNA is TGTGCCAGCAGCTTAGACGATATCGACAGGAGCCTCGGGGAGCTGTTTTTT. This encodes CASSLDDIDRSLGELFF.